The clone carrying this T cell receptor beta chain was recorded once. Its matching antigen is unknown. The CDR3 loop spans 17 amino acids. Germline V CDR1 and CDR2: SNHLY, FYNNEI. The V and J ends lost 6 bases and 1 base respectively, with 20 bases between them. TCRdb's table, derived via immunoSEQ multiplex PCR, lists solely in-frame clones and lacks some. The table has 450,000 to 550,000 clones, nearly 90% seen once. This entry comes from a study of Ad26.COV2.S vaccination and SARS-CoV-2 variants. Across the whole study: Ad26.COV2.S, an intramuscular injection, was given once or twice 56 days apart. Study results and caveats: Higher spike-specific TCR breadth was found in vaccine recipients than in placebo recipients. Estimates derived from TCR breadth and depth analyses may have underestimated total T cell responses. Vaccine and placebo groups showed comparable non-spike TCR breadth.

Treatment here: approximately 18 received Ad26.COV2.S at low or high dose, single or two shots; several received placebo; per-sample allocation not given. Samples were taken on day 63 after the first vaccine or placebo injection. The receptor was isolated from a person aged 18 to 65 who received the Ad26.COV2.S COVID-19 vaccine or a placebo. The chain joins TRBV2 to TRBJ2-3; D tentatively fits TRBD1 or TRBD2 (6 bases each). Sequenced here: peripheral blood, sampled in a trial of Ad26.COV2.S vaccine versus placebo. CDR3 loop: CASSPYLGGRGTDTQYF. The CDR3 DNA reads as TGTGCCAGCAGCCCTTATCTGGGGGGCAGGGGCACAGATACGCAGTATTTT.